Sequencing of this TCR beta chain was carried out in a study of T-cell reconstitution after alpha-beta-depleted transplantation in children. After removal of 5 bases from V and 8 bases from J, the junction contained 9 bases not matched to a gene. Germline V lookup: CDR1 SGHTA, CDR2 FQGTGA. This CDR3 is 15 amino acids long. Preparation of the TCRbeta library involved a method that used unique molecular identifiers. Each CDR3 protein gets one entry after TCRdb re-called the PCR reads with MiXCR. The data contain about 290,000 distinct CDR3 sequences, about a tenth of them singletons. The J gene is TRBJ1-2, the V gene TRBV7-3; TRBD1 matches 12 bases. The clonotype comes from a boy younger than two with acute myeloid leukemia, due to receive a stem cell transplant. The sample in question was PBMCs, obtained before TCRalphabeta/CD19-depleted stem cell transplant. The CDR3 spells CASSATSGTGGGYTF. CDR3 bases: TGTGCCAGCAGCGCAACGTCCGGGACAGGGGGCGGCTACACCTTC. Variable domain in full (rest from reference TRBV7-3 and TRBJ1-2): GAGVSQTPSNKVTEKGKYVELRCDPISGHTALYWYRQSLGQGPEFLIYFQGTGAADDSGLPNDRFFAVRPEGSVSTLKIQRTERGDSAVYLCASSATSGTGGGYTFGSGTRLTVV.